The clone carrying this T cell receptor (beta chain) has only one observation. V lost 1 base and J 0 bases, leaving 14 bases between the germline ends. This CDR3 region has 16 residues. Germline V gene lookup returns CDR1 SGDLS and CDR2 YYNGEE. The data stem from a study of CD8 T cells in Susac syndrome. 0.5 to 1 ug RNA was reverse transcribed with random hexamers. A single record per CDR3 protein comes from TCRdb applying MiXCR to the immunoSEQ multiplex PCR reads. Here the sample spans about 300,000 distinct CDR3 sequences, approximately 85% being singletons. The TCR comes from a human donor with multiple sclerosis. The chain is built from TRBV9 and TRBJ2-7; D not resolved. The specimen sequenced was CD8+ T cells from PBMCs. The CDR3 loop is CASSVNRAANSYEQYF. The CDR3 bases are TGTGCCAGCAGCGTAAATAGGGCGGCCAACTCCTACGAGCAGTACTTC.